These 19 T cell receptor beta chains were sequenced from one sample in a study of blood T cell repertoires in COVID-19. Method: immunoSEQ multiplex PCR; TCRdb's copy keeps in-frame clones and lacks some. The data contain roughly 440,000 clones, roughly 88% of them singletons. The specimen sequenced was peripheral blood. The receptors were sampled from a woman between 45 and 60 years old with COVID-19, enrolled during active disease.

This chain uses TRBV10-3 with TRBJ1-2; 7 bases fit TRBD1. Germline V lookup: CDR1 ENHRY, CDR2 SYGVKD. This CDR3 has 12 residues. After removal of 9 bases from V and 4 bases from J, the junction contained 5 bases not matched to a gene. CDR3 bases: TGTGCCATTCCAGGGGGAAGCTATGGCTACACCTTC. Translating it yields CAIPGGSYGYTF.

The chain joins TRBV2 to TRBJ1-5, with unresolved D. The CDR3 is made up of 12 amino acids. Trimming removed 5 bases from V and 10 bases from J, with 12 bases in between. The germline CDR1 and CDR2 sequences are SNHLY and FYNNEI. Written as DNA, the CDR3 is TGTGCCAGCAGTCTCGACCGACAACCCCAGCATTTT. Translated: CASSLDRQPQHF.

V and J are TRBV13 and TRBJ1-1; D is ambiguous. From germline, CDR1 is PRHDT and CDR2 FYEKMQ (reference sequence). V was cut by 5 bases and J by 0 bases, with 4 bases left in between. The CDR3 extends over 12 amino acids. The CDR3 loop is CASSELNTEAFF. Written as DNA, the CDR3 is TGTGCCAGCAGCGAGCTGAACACTGAAGCTTTCTTT.

The chain carries TRBV29-1 and TRBJ1-1, with D unresolved. V was cut by 4 bases and J by 5 bases, with 11 bases left in between. This CDR3 contains 12 residues. Per germline, CDR1 SQVTM and CDR2 ANQGSEA. The CDR3 sequence is CSVGQVLTEAFF. DNA for the CDR3: TGCAGCGTTGGCCAGGTGCTAACTGAAGCTTTCTTT.

The genes are TRBV13 and TRBJ2-5; D might be TRBD1 (5 bases). Germline CDR1 and CDR2: PRHDT and FYEKMQ (reference sequence). There are 16 residues in the CDR3. V was clipped by 4 bases and J by 4 bases, with 19 bases between them. The CDR3 DNA sequence: TGTGCCAGCAGCTCCCGGCCAGGCAGGGTCGGAGAGACCCAGTACTTC. Amino acids: CASSSRPGRVGETQYF.

The J gene is TRBJ2-7, the V gene TRBV4-1; 7 nucleotides match TRBD2. The germline V gene has CDR1 MGHRA and CDR2 YSYEKL. This CDR3 is built from 17 residues. V was clipped by 0 bases and J by 2 bases; unmatched bases: 10. The CDR3, as DNA: TGCGCCAGCAGCCAAGACGCCCGACTAGCCCTGGCCTACGAGCAGTACTTC. Its protein is CASSQDARLALAYEQYF.

A remark on this clone: This may be a read error, as it is one base from a much larger clone. J is TRBJ2-5 and V is TRBV29-1, with D possibly TRBD1 on 6 matching bases. Trimming removed 7 bases from V and 4 bases from J, with 13 bases in between. Per germline, CDR1 SQVTM and CDR2 ANQGSEA. CDR3 size: 12 residues. CDR3 DNA: TGCAGCGCTCGGGACAACCGAGAGACCCAGTACTTC. Residues: CSARDNRETQYF.

V is TRBV5-4 and J is TRBJ1-4; 9 bases are shared with TRBD1. The V and J ends lost 0 bases and 7 bases, in that order; junction bases with no gene match: 4. CDR1 SGHNT and CDR2 YYREEE come from the germline V gene (reference sequence). The CDR3 is made up of 15 amino acids. The CDR3: CASSLGTGGFEKLFF. As DNA, the CDR3 is TGTGCCAGCAGCTTGGGCACAGGGGGCTTTGAAAAACTGTTTTTT.

The gene calls are TRBV4-2 and TRBJ1-2, with TRBD1 identical over 9 bases. Germline CDR1 LGHNA, CDR2 YNFKEQ. CDR3 length: 19 residues. Unmatched junction bases numbered 17, after V lost 4 bases and J lost 2 bases. CDR3 loop: CASSPRDRGAPTDNYGYTF. The CDR3 DNA is TGTGCCAGCAGCCCAAGAGACAGGGGGGCTCCCACGGACAACTATGGCTACACCTTC.

V gene TRBV27 combines with J gene TRBJ1-2; 7 positions agree with TRBD1. Germline CDR1 reads MNHEY; CDR2 reads SMNVEV (reference sequence). There are 17 residues in the CDR3. Losses at the gene ends were 2 bases for V and 8 bases for J; bases not matched to a gene: 17. Here the CDR3 reads CASSLTFRAAGGGGYTF. The CDR3 DNA is TGTGCCAGCAGTTTAACCTTCCGGGCGGCAGGGGGTGGAGGCTACACCTTC.

This sequence joins TRBV10-2 and TRBJ2-7; 9 positions agree with TRBD1. J lost 4 bases, V lost 4 bases, and 5 bases had no gene match. The CDR3 has 14 amino acids. Germline CDR1 WSHSY, CDR2 SAAADI. CDR3 nucleotide sequence: TGCGCCAGCAGTGTGTCCGGGACAGGGTACGAGCAGTACTTC. As protein: CASSVSGTGYEQYF.

The gene calls are TRBV19 and TRBJ1-2; D gene unclear. This CDR3 is built from 12 residues. Germline V gene data show CDR1 as LNHDA and CDR2 as SQIVND (reference sequence). The germline V and J ends were trimmed by 8 bases and 5 bases, with 12 bases remaining between them. The CDR3, as DNA: TGTGCCAGTGGTTATGGGCTGTATGGCTACACCTTC. It is translated as CASGYGLYGYTF.

This clone was seen once. The CDR3 bases are TGTGCCAGCAGTTTAAACAGGGTTACGGATACGCAGTATTTT. Translation: CASSLNRVTDTQYF. The chain is built from TRBV27 and TRBJ2-3, with D possibly being TRBD1 (6 bases). Germline CDR1 and CDR2: MNHEY and SMNVEV (reference sequence). Trimming left V 2 bases short and J 6 bases short, with 12 bases between. This CDR3 spans 14 amino acids.

In regard to this clone: The identical CDR3 is also encoded by other nucleotide sequences in the sample. V and J are TRBV6-5 and TRBJ1-2, with TRBD1 identical over 9 bases. Per the germline V gene, CDR1 is MNHEY and CDR2 is SVGAGI. This CDR3 is built from 14 residues. Losses at the gene ends were 3 bases for V and 4 bases for J; bases not matched to a gene: 3. The CDR3 loop reads CASSYSDRGYGYTF. CDR3 DNA: TGTGCCAGCAGTTATTCGGACAGGGGCTATGGCTACACCTTC.

This clone was observed a few times. The chain combines TRBV6-5 with TRBJ2-7; TRBD1 agrees at 11 bases. The junction had 5 bases not matched to a gene; V was cut back by 5 bases and J by 2 bases. The V gene's germline CDR1 is MNHEY and CDR2 SVGAGI. This CDR3 has 15 amino acids. The CDR3 region is CASSTGTGGTYEQYF. The DNA of the CDR3 is TGTGCCAGCAGTACTGGGACAGGGGGAACCTACGAGCAGTACTTC.

The V and J genes are TRBV18 and TRBJ1-2; a weak D match, TRBD1 (6 bases). The CDR3 is 16 amino acids. Germline-derived CDR1 and CDR2 are KGHSH and LQKENI. The germline V and J ends were trimmed by 2 bases and 4 bases, with 17 bases remaining between them. The CDR3 DNA sequence: TGTGCCAGCTCACCATCCGGCCAGGGGAAAAGCTATGGCTACACCTTC. Its translation is CASSPSGQGKSYGYTF. Full variable domain (missing parts from reference TRBV18 and TRBJ1-2): NAGVMQNPRHLVRRRGQEARLRCSPMKGHSHVYWYRQLPEEGLKFMVYLQKENIIDESGMPKERFSAEFPKEGPSILRIQQVVRGDSAAYFCASSPSGQGKSYGYTFGSGTRLTVV.

This chain connects TRBV2 to TRBJ2-7, with D possibly matching TRBD2 (6 bases). From germline, CDR1 is SNHLY and CDR2 FYNNEI. This CDR3 region has 14 residues. Deletions cut 8 bases from V and 6 bases from J, with 20 bases between. The CDR3 spells CASSSGLATREQYF. For the CDR3, the DNA is TGTGCCAGCTCCTCGGGACTCGCGACCCGCGAGCAGTACTTC.

The chain uses TRBV9 and TRBJ2-7; TRBD2 might be the D (5 bases). CDR3 length: 13 amino acids. Germline values: CDR1 SGDLS, CDR2 YYNGEE. V was shortened by 6 bases and J by 6 bases, with 16 bases between the two germline ends. The CDR3 spells CASTQGWAGEQYF. CDR3 in DNA: TGTGCCAGCACCCAAGGCTGGGCGGGCGAGCAGTACTTC.

The chain has TRBV14 and TRBJ2-7; weak D call: TRBD2 (5 bases). The V gene's germline CDR1 is SGHDN and CDR2 FVKESK. V was pared by 1 base and J by 2 bases, with 9 bases between. The CDR3 contains 14 residues. This chain's CDR3 is CASSQVHGTYEQYF. DNA for the CDR3: TGTGCCAGCAGCCAAGTACACGGGACCTACGAGCAGTACTTC.